This T cell receptor (delta chain) was recorded in a study of gamma-delta T cells after stem cell transplantation. TCRdb re-analyzed the RT-PCR reads via CATT. The profile shows 2,500 to 3,000 delta-chain clones, 2.5% to 3% of them singletons. This clone has a handful of counts. It differs at one base from a far larger clone, so likely a read error. This sample includes further DNA sequences coding for the same CDR3. The TCR originated in a human donor. It is not recorded whose cells these are; they may come from a transplant donor. Sequences were obtained from gamma-delta T cells.

The CDR3 DNA reads TGTGCCTGTGACACGGGAGTAATTGGGGGATATCATGAACTCATCTTT. Its protein product is CACDTGVIGGYHELIF. The chain links TRDV2 to TRDJ1, with 9 bases that match TRDD3. After removal of 1 base from V and 9 bases from J, the junction contained 14 bases not matched to a gene. This CDR3 spans 16 amino acids. The V gene's germline CDR1 is GEAIGNYY and CDR2 EKD.